The present T cell receptor beta chain was sequenced within a study of identical twins. Germline CDR1 KGHSH, CDR2 LQKENI. CDR3 length: 14 residues. Trimming stripped 3 bases from V and 2 bases from J, with 11 bases between. MiXCR, applied by TCRdb to the 5' RACE reads, yields one record per CDR3 protein. The table shows some 730,000 distinct CDR3 sequences, with approximately 18% occurring only once. This clonotype was recorded a few times. Its antigen is undetermined. Study observations and caveats: The same donors were not followed; conclusions instead depended on cross-sectional statistical analysis.

This sample also appeared in a second study, on T cells expressing NK-cell markers. This second report adds: In a few donors, dominant clonotypes made up roughly 28.3-65% of CD3+CD56-NKG2C+ cells. HCMV specificity was not established for the expanded NKG2C+ T cell clones.

J is TRBJ2-7 and V is TRBV18; weak D call: TRBD1 (5 bases). Sequenced: PBMCs. This clonotype was sampled from a woman aged 18-29 years in good health. The CDR3 region has the DNA TGTGCCAGCTCACCTGGGGCACCTACCTACGAGCAGTACTTC. Its translation is CASSPGAPTYEQYF.